The 25 T cell receptor beta chains listed next were all sequenced from one sample in a study of T cell repertoires in cytomegalovirus infection. TCRdb recomputed calls from the reads with MiXCR, one row per CDR3 protein. The table includes roughly 630,000 distinct CDR3 sequences, less than 25% detected once. The sample was CD8+ T cells from PBMCs. These receptors came from a human donor in good health (CMV status not recorded). Some clones in this sample may be carry-over from other donors' samples.

The rearrangement links TRBV3-1 to TRBJ2-2, with a tentative D call TRBD2 (6 bases). CDR3 length: 15 amino acids. Germline V gene data show CDR1 as LGHDT and CDR2 as YNNKEL (reference sequence). V was cut by 0 bases and J by 6 bases, with 11 bases left in between. The CDR3 DNA reads TGTGCCAGCAGCCAAGATCACGGAGGGGCCGGGGAGCTGTTTTTT. Translated: CASSQDHGGAGELFF.

V usage is TRBV14 and J usage is TRBJ1-1, with D uncertain. Germline V gene data show CDR1 as SGHDN and CDR2 as FVKESK. Trimming removed 4 bases from V and 0 bases from J, with 12 bases in between. The CDR3 totals 15 residues. CDR3 amino acids: CASSPIPYMNTEAFF. CDR3 coding DNA: TGTGCCAGCAGCCCCATCCCGTACATGAACACTGAAGCTTTCTTT.

This clonotype appeared a few times. The V call is TRBV7-9, the J call TRBJ2-7; TRBD2 aligns across 8 bases. CDR1 is SEHNR, CDR2 FQNEAQ, per germline (reference sequence). V was pared by 8 bases and J by 2 bases, with 5 bases of the junction left unmatched. This CDR3 contains 13 residues. The CDR3 DNA reads TGTGCCAGCGGGCGGGGGGTCGCCTACGAGCAGTACTTC. This translates into CASGRGVAYEQYF.

The gene calls are TRBV29-1 and TRBJ2-3, with 11 positions matching TRBD2. The V segment lost 7 bases and the J segment 4 bases; nucleotides outside the gene matches: 13. The germline V gene has CDR1 SQVTM and CDR2 ANQGSEA. The CDR3 is 16 amino acids. The CDR3 DNA is TGCAGCGCCACCGGGAGACTAGCGGGGCGAGCAGATACGCAGTATTTT. Translating it yields CSATGRLAGRADTQYF.

This clonotype has a handful of counts. The chain links TRBV28 to TRBJ1-5; tentatively, D is TRBD1 (5 bases). CDR3 length: 14 residues. V was clipped by 7 bases and J by 3 bases, with 13 bases between them. Germline-derived CDR1 and CDR2 are MDHEN and SYDVKM. CDR3 in DNA: TGTGCCAGCACCATAAGAGGGACCAATCAGCCCCAGCATTTT. This encodes CASTIRGTNQPQHF.

At least ten counts were recorded for this clonotype. The chain has TRBV7-8 and TRBJ1-2; maybe TRBD1 (6 bases). V lost 4 bases to trimming and J lost 6 bases, with 9 bases between them. Germline V gene lookup returns CDR1 SGHVS and CDR2 FQNEAQ. CDR3 size: 12 residues. CDR3 protein: CASSSTGNGYTF. In DNA, the CDR3 is TGTGCCAGCAGCTCCACAGGGAATGGCTACACCTTC.

This clonotype was counted at least ten times. The chain joins TRBV7-9 to TRBJ2-1; 7 bases are a match to TRBD2. The CDR3 runs 17 residues. V shed 5 bases and J 0 bases; nucleotides not matched to a gene: 10. The germline V gene has CDR1 SEHNR and CDR2 FQNEAQ (reference sequence). The CDR3 coding sequence is TGTGCCAGCAGCCCGAAGGGAGCGGGGAGCTCCTACAATGAGCAGTTCTTC. Translation gives CASSPKGAGSSYNEQFF.

This clonotype was seen ten or more times. The chain is built from TRBV7-3 and TRBJ2-5, with no clear D. The V end lost 1 base, the J end lost 0 bases, and 3 bases lay between the germline ends. The CDR3 consists of 13 residues. Germline-derived CDR1 and CDR2 are SGHTA and FQGTGA. CDR3 nucleotides: TGTGCCAGCAGCTTAAACAACCAAGAGACCCAGTACTTC. Its translation is CASSLNNQETQYF.

This clonotype was picked up a small number of times. V and J are TRBV7-2 and TRBJ1-2; no clear D gene. Germline CDR1 is SGHTA and CDR2 is FQGNSA. CDR3 length: 13 amino acids. V was trimmed by 6 bases and J by 4 bases, leaving 12 bases between them. For the CDR3, the DNA is TGTGCCAGCAGTGCCGGGGTTTTCTATGGCTACACCTTC. Its protein is CASSAGVFYGYTF.

The chain carries TRBV12-3 or TRBV12-4 and TRBJ2-7; possible D gene TRBD2, 6 bases. CDR3 length: 14 residues. V was trimmed by 7 bases and J by 3 bases, leaving 16 bases between them. In nucleotides, the CDR3 is TGTGCCAGCAAGGCTAGCGACATAGGCTACGAGCAGTACTTC. Its protein product is CASKASDIGYEQYF.

The chain is built from TRBV2 and TRBJ2-3; a possible D gene is TRBD1 (5 bases). The germline V gene encodes CDR1 SNHLY and CDR2 FYNNEI. The V and J ends lost 7 bases and 0 bases respectively, with 26 bases between them. This CDR3 region has 19 residues. The CDR3 here is CASKDVIGHLPLSTDTQYF. CDR3 sequence (DNA): TGTGCCAGCAAAGACGTAATCGGACATCTTCCCCTAAGCACAGATACGCAGTATTTT.

The chain carries TRBV20-1 and TRBJ2-1; 11 bases agree with TRBD2. The J segment lost 4 bases and the V segment lost 6 bases, leaving 11 bases of the junction unmatched. Germline CDR1 is DFQATT and CDR2 is SNEGSKA (reference sequence). The CDR3 runs 16 residues. The CDR3: CSASTSGVGAYNEQFF. As DNA, the CDR3 is TGCAGTGCCTCGACTAGCGGGGTGGGGGCTTACAATGAGCAGTTCTTC.

About this clonotype itself: The junction does not match germline at one end; this may be a read error. The rearrangement joins TRBV20-1 to TRBJ1-3, with D possibly TRBD1 on 5 matching bases. There are 15 residues in the CDR3. Germline CDR1 DFQATT, CDR2 SNEGSKA (reference sequence). CDR3: CSAPPMGQWGNTRYF. In DNA form, the CDR3 reads TGCAGTGCCCCTCCGATGGGGCAGTGGGGAAACACCAGATATTTT.

This chain connects TRBV6-5 to TRBJ2-5, with D perhaps TRBD2 (7 bases). V gave up 2 bases and J gave up 1 base, with 11 bases separating them. CDR3 length: 15 residues. Germline V gene data show CDR1 as MNHEY and CDR2 as SVGAGI. CDR3 sequence reads: CASSYEGGGQETQYF. The CDR3 coding sequence is TGTGCCAGCAGTTACGAGGGAGGGGGCCAAGAGACCCAGTACTTC.

This clonotype was seen ten or more times. This sequence joins TRBV24-1 and TRBJ2-2; the match to TRBD1 covers 7 bases. Germline assignment: CDR1 KGHDR and CDR2 SFDVKD. V shed 4 bases and J 6 bases; nucleotides not matched to a gene: 7. The CDR3 extends over 15 amino acids. The CDR3 nucleotides read TGTGCCACCAGTGACCCTGACAGGGACGCCGGGGAGCTGTTTTTT. Its translation is CATSDPDRDAGELFF.

This sequence joins TRBV15 and TRBJ2-7; 7 nucleotides align to TRBD1. The ends lost 8 bases at V and 4 bases at J; junction bases unmatched: 5. Germline CDR1 is LNHNV and CDR2 is YYDKDF (reference sequence). The CDR3 length is 12 residues. The DNA of the CDR3 is TGTGCCACCGGAGACAGGGCTTACGAGCAGTACTTC. Its translation: CATGDRAYEQYF.

V is TRBV20-1 and J is TRBJ1-5; possible D gene TRBD1, 5 bases. The CDR3 length is 14 residues. V shed 0 bases and J shed 6 bases, with 12 bases lying between them. From germline, CDR1 is DFQATT and CDR2 SNEGSKA (reference sequence). This CDR3 reads CSAREGLRGQPQHF. CDR3 sequence (DNA): TGCAGTGCTAGAGAAGGGTTGAGGGGTCAGCCCCAGCATTTT.

This clonotype turned up a few times. The rearrangement joins TRBV29-1 to TRBJ1-2, with 11 positions matching TRBD1. Germline lookup yields CDR1 SQVTM and CDR2 ANQGSEA. The CDR3 extends over 15 amino acids. Germline trimming cut 4 bases from V and 8 bases from J; bases unmatched to any gene: 12. CDR3 DNA: TGCAGCGTTGCGTCCGGGACAGGGGGGGCGGAGGGCTACACCTTC. Protein sequence: CSVASGTGGAEGYTF.

The V gene is TRBV4-1, the J gene TRBJ2-7, with unresolved D. The CDR3 spans 13 residues. Trimming took 0 bases from V and 2 from J, leaving 5 bases between them. Germline V gene sequence: CDR1 MGHRA, CDR2 YSYEKL. The CDR3 DNA is TGCGCCAGCAGCCAAGACATTACCTACGAGCAGTACGTC. The encoded protein is CASSQDITYEQYV.

On this clonotype: Given a much more abundant clone one base away, this may be a read error. J is TRBJ1-2 and V is TRBV25-1; no firm D call. CDR3 length: 12 amino acids. Germline V gene lookup returns CDR1 MGHDK and CDR2 SYGVNS. CDR3 nucleotide sequence: TGTGCCAGCAGGACCAGGACTGATGGCTGCACCTTC. Encoded protein: CASRTRTDGCTF.

There are many counts of this clonotype. J is TRBJ2-7 and V is TRBV7-9; 9 bases align to TRBD1. V lost 5 bases to trimming and J lost 1 base; unmatched junction nucleotides: 15. Germline CDR1 SEHNR, CDR2 FQNEAQ (reference sequence). The CDR3 has 18 residues. The DNA for the CDR3 is TGTGCCAGCAGCCCAGTAGCCTCGGGACAGGGTGGGTCCTACGAGCAGTACGTC. This gives the protein CASSPVASGQGGSYEQYV.

In this sample, this clonotype turned up a few times. V and J are TRBV12-5 and TRBJ1-1, with D possibly being TRBD1 (5 bases). The V end was cut by 9 bases, the J end by 1 base, with 12 bases between. The CDR3 loop spans 13 amino acids. Per the germline V gene, CDR1 is LGHNT and CDR2 is FRNRAP. This chain's CDR3 is CASALTENTEAFF. CDR3 DNA sequence: TGTGCTAGCGCCTTGACAGAGAACACTGAAGCTTTCTTT.

At least ten counts were recorded for this clonotype. The chain is built from TRBV7-6 and TRBJ2-3; possibly TRBD1 for D (5 bases). There are 13 residues in the CDR3. The V end lost 4 bases, the J end lost 3 bases, and 8 bases lay between the germline ends. CDR1 and CDR2 from the germline V gene are SGHVS and FNYEAQ. The CDR3 nucleotides read TGTGCCAGCAGCTGGGGCCGGACAGATACGCAGTATTTT. Its protein is CASSWGRTDTQYF.

The chain links TRBV2 to TRBJ2-1; TRBD2 aligns across 8 bases. Germline lookup yields CDR1 SNHLY and CDR2 FYNNEI. J gave up 7 bases and V 8 bases, and 10 bases lay outside the gene matches. The CDR3 length is 14 residues. The CDR3 here is CASPGLAGRNEQFF. In nucleotides, the CDR3 is TGTGCCAGCCCAGGGTTAGCGGGGCGGAATGAGCAGTTCTTC.

The chain recombines TRBV5-5 with TRBJ2-7, with D perhaps matching TRBD1 or TRBD2 (8 bases each). Germline lookup yields CDR1 SGHKS and CDR2 YYEKEE (reference sequence). The CDR3 is 19 residues long. V lost 3 bases and J 2 bases, leaving 27 bases between the germline ends. The CDR3 loop is CASSYSSGGGLAKTYEQYF. CDR3 coding DNA: TGTGCCAGCAGCTATTCGTCAGGGGGCGGACTAGCAAAAACCTACGAGCAGTACTTC.